This TCR beta chain came from a study of OX40 agonist ivuxolimab in advanced cancers. The wider study: Patients were treated with intravenous ivuxolimab, dosed at 0.01 to 10 mg/kg and infused every 2 weeks. Allowance was made for prior anti-PD-1, anti-PD-L1 or anti-CTLA-4 therapy, and roughly 40% had some.

V gave up 5 bases and J gave up 6 bases; unmatched junction bases: 3. The CDR3 extends over 12 amino acids. The germline gives CDR1 MNHNY, CDR2 SVGAGI (reference sequence). Autoimmune disease history or systemic immunosuppression led to patients being barred. This clone was found a few times. Clones were read by immunoSEQ multiplex PCR, and TCRdb kept only the in-frame ones, dropping some. Altogether about 33,000 clones are present, about 88% being singletons, with the ten largest covering roughly 4%. The sequence came from an adult with an advanced solid tumor such as melanoma, head and neck, liver or kidney cancer. The J gene is TRBJ1-2, the V gene TRBV6-6; TRBD1 aligns across 7 bases. The input for sequencing was CD4+ or CD8+ T cells sorted from blood, taken in a trial of the OX40 agonist ivuxolimab. The CDR3 is CASSTGVHGYTF. CDR3 nucleotides: TGTGCCAGCAGTACAGGGGTACATGGCTACACCTTC.